The 2 T cell receptor beta chains given below trace back to one sample, sequenced in a study of OX40 agonist ivuxolimab in advanced cancers. The table came from immunoSEQ multiplex PCR; TCRdb's copy has only in-frame clones and leaves some out. The table lists tens of thousands of clones, 85% of them singletons, with 4% in the top ten. Sequences were derived from CD4+ or CD8+ T cells sorted from blood, sampled in a trial of the OX40 agonist ivuxolimab. The origin of the receptors is an adult with an advanced solid tumor such as melanoma, head and neck, liver or kidney cancer.

This chain connects TRBV15 to TRBJ1-1; TRBD1 might be the D (6 bases). Deletions cut 9 bases from V and 1 base from J, with 15 bases between. The germline V gene has CDR1 LNHNV and CDR2 YYDKDF (reference sequence). The CDR3 spans 14 residues. The chain's CDR3 is CATGSNRENTEAFF. The CDR3, as DNA: TGTGCCACGGGTTCCAACAGGGAGAACACTGAAGCTTTCTTT.

The chain uses TRBV6-6 and TRBJ2-1; TRBD2 matches 10 bases. The germline V gene has CDR1 MNHNY and CDR2 SVGAGI (reference sequence). The J segment lost 9 bases and the V segment lost 5 bases, leaving 10 bases of the junction unmatched. CDR3 length equals 15 residues. The CDR3 nucleotides are TGTGCCAGCAGTCCCCTAGCGGGGGTAGGAGGTGAGCAGTTCTTC. Its protein product is CASSPLAGVGGEQFF.